This paragraph reports one T cell receptor (beta chain). Only in-frame clones appear in the TCRdb table, and some are missing; sequencing was by immunoSEQ multiplex PCR. The sample carries 150,000 to 200,000 clones, 94% recorded once. Trimming removed 6 bases from V and 3 bases from J, with 19 bases in between. Germline loops: CDR1 SGHRS, CDR2 YFSETQ. The CDR3 runs 15 residues. This sample stems from a study of T cell responses to AZD1222 COVID-19 vaccine. This chain uses TRBV5-1 with TRBJ2-7, with D tentatively TRBD1 (6 bases). Material: peripheral blood, obtained on day 0 of AZD1222 vaccination. The receptor was isolated from an adult in good health. CDR3 sequence reads: CASKPFTGKGYEQYF. Written as DNA, the CDR3 is TGCGCCAGCAAGCCGTTCACAGGGAAGGGCTACGAGCAGTACTTC.